The following is a T cell receptor beta chain sequence with its context. Its antigen is unknown. Per-nucleotide qualities are absent, and no much larger clonotype sits a single base away. The sample belongs to a study of T cells in Graves' hyperthyroidism and ophthalmopathy (dated by TCRdb to the late 2010s). Turning to the overall study: Peripheral blood was collected at initial diagnosis, before any treatment. The 75 to 100 discovery patients were randomly split 7:3 into training and test sets. Once sampling was done, hyperthyroidism patients were given methimazole at a starting dose of 30 mg daily, whereas ophthalmopathy patients were given high-dose intravenous methylprednisolone. To identify distinguishing TCR V-J signatures, a discovery cohort of around 98 patients was used, comprising approximately 40 with Graves' ophthalmopathy and 57 with stable Graves' hyperthyroidism. Prospective prediction of ophthalmopathy was tested in an independent validation cohort consisting of roughly 20 hyperthyroidism patients and around 16 patients who later progressed to ophthalmopathy. The study also compared thyroid tissue and blood T-cell repertoires from a handful of Graves' hyperthyroidism patients. According to the paper, TCR Vbeta CDR3 sequencing was carried out on around 140 peripheral blood samples, which came from under 50 ophthalmopathy, 80 or so hyperthyroidism and roughly 17 progressor patients. Summary of the overall study and its limitations: In cross-validation, a model built on a 13 V-J signature told ophthalmopathy apart from stable hyperthyroidism with over 85% sensitivity and about 81% specificity, and in testing the same model reached 80%/75%. In validation, progression to ophthalmopathy was predicted by the model with 70.59% sensitivity and about 72% specificity, a median of approximately 6.5 months before onset. No statistical method was used to fix the sample size in advance, and group allocation was not hidden from the investigators. Most expanded thyroid clonotypes (frequency above 0.001) were also detected in blood, suggesting blood repertoires may reflect thyroid immune responses.

V loses 2 bases at its end and J loses 5 bases; junction bases beyond the gene matches: 10. Including the terminal cysteine and phenylalanine, the CDR3 comprises 16 residues. CDR3 DNA only is kept here, 48 bases in frame from base 1. Based on the germline V gene (reference sequence), the CDR1 and CDR2 sequences are LNHDA and SQIVND. Ophthalmopathy patients had moderately to severely active disease, Clinical Activity Score of at least 3, NOSPECS grade of at least 4, and duration under 3 months. Patients with uncontrolled infections, other autoimmune diseases, pregnancy or lactation were excluded. Diagnoses were based on clinical symptoms, serum thyroxine and TRAb, thyroid ultrasound and orbital computed tomography. Ficoll-Paque density gradient centrifugation was used to isolate PBMCs from about 9.4 ml of fresh peripheral blood. Trizol reagent was used to extract total RNA, and RNA quality was then checked on an Agilent 2100 Bioanalyzer.

The TCR beta CDR3 regions were amplified from the RNA transcripts. A first-round RT-PCR of the TCR CDR3 used the HTBI primer set with the Qiagen OneStep RT-PCR kit. The libraries were constructed in a second round of multiplex PCR and then size-selected and purified. The libraries were sequenced on an Illumina HiSeq2000 using paired-end 100 bp reads. The source study handled its data this way. SOAPnuke was used to process the raw data, with reads discarded if the reads contained adapters or uncalled bases, had a mean Phred below 15, or lacked an exact constant-primer or identifier match. COPE v1.2.5 was used to merge the high-quality paired reads, and each unique nucleotide sequence was defined as a clonotype. MiTCR v1.1 was used to align clonotypes to the IMGT TRBV, TRBD and TRBJ reference segments. Analysis was restricted to V-J combinations with a frequency above 0.0001, which covered roughly 99% of repertoires. The TCS score was defined as F50 (clonal expansion) divided by E x V (chaos), with BLOSUM62-based TCRdist calculated between CDR3 peptides within each V-J. Welch's t-statistics and random forest reduced some 510 V-J features to 13, which were used in a naive Bayes classifier (R e1071). TCRdb reran the public reads through fastp at Q25 and MiXCR, keeping productive beta chains. Every CDR3 protein is listed once, alongside the most common genes and DNA of its rows. These V and J calls rely on TCRdb rather than the paper's analysis. The sample yields hundreds of thousands of distinct CDR3 sequences; about 17% were counted once. Approximately 30% of the sample goes to the ten largest clones.

The rearranged segments are TRBV19 and TRBJ2-7, with TRBD2 identical over 9 junction bases. Material for sequencing was blood. The source is a woman under 30 with Graves' ophthalmopathy. The nucleotide sequence is given as TGTGCCAGTAGTATACCCTTCGGCGGGAGGGCCAACGAGCAGTACTTC. Translated, this gives CASSIPFGGRANEQYF. Joined to the reference TRBV19 and TRBJ2-7 proteins, this CDR3 gives the full variable domain: DGGITQSPKYLFRKEGQNVTLSCEQNLNHDAMYWYRQDPGQGLRLIYYSQIVNDFQKGDIAEGYSVSREKKESFPLTVTSAQKNPTAFYLCASSIPFGGRANEQYFGPGTRLTVT.